The clone carrying this TCR beta chain appeared once. Profiling relied on immunoSEQ multiplex PCR, and the TCRdb table lists in-frame clones only, not all of them. The data hold about 23,000 clones, with under 90% observed a single time. Peripheral blood came from all dose cohorts at three timepoints. The data derive from a study of OX40 agonist ivuxolimab in advanced cancers. CDR3 length: 14 residues. Between the trimmed V and J ends, which lost 1 base and 1 base, there was a span of 8 bases. Per germline, CDR1 SEHNR and CDR2 FQNEAQ (reference sequence). This sequence originates from an adult with an advanced solid tumor such as melanoma, head and neck, liver or kidney cancer. Here the sequenced sample was CD4+ or CD8+ T cells sorted from blood, taken in a trial of the OX40 agonist ivuxolimab. J is TRBJ2-7 and V is TRBV7-9; D is undetermined. This CDR3 is CASSLVVSSYEQYF. CDR3 nucleotides: TGTGCCAGCAGCTTAGTGGTCAGTTCCTACGAGCAGTACTTC.